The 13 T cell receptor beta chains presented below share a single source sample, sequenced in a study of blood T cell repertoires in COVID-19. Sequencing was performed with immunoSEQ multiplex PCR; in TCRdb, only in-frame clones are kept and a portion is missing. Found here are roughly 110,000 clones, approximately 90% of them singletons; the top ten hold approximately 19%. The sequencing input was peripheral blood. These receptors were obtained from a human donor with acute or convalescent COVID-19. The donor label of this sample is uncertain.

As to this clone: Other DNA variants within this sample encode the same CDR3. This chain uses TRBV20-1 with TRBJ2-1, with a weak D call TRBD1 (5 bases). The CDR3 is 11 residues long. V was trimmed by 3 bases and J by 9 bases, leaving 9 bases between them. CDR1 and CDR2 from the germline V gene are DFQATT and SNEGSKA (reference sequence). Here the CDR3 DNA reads TGCAGTGCTAGTCAGGGTCTTGAGCAGTTCTTC. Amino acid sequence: CSASQGLEQFF.

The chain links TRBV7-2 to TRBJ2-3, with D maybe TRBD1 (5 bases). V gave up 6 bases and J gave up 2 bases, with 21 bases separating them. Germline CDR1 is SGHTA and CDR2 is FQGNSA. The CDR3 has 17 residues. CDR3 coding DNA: TGTGCCAGCAGGGATGAAACAGGACCTTGGGACACAGATACGCAGTATTTT. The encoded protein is CASRDETGPWDTDTQYF.

DNA for the CDR3: TGTGCCAGCAGTTTTTTAGAGGTAGCGGGTCCCTCGGGGCCCCAGTACTTC. Encoded protein: CASSFLEVAGPSGPQYF. The genes are TRBV6-2 or TRBV6-3 and TRBJ2-5; 7 positions agree with TRBD2. The CDR3 is made up of 17 amino acids. The V and J ends lost 4 bases and 9 bases, in that order; junction bases with no gene match: 20. Germline V gene sequence: CDR1 MNHEY, CDR2 SVGEGT.

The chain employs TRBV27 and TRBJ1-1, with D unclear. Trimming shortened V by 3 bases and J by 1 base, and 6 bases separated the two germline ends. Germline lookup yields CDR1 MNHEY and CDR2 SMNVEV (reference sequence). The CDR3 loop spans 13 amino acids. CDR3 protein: CASSFQSNTEAFF. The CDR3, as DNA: TGTGCCAGCAGTTTCCAGTCGAACACTGAAGCTTTCTTT.

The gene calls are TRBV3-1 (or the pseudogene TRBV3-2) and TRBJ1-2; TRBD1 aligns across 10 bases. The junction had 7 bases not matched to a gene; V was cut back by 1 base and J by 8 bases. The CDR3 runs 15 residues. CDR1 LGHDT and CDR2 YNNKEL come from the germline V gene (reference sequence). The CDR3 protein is CASSQGQGARGGYTF. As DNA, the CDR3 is TGTGCCAGCAGCCAAGGACAGGGGGCTAGGGGAGGCTACACCTTC.

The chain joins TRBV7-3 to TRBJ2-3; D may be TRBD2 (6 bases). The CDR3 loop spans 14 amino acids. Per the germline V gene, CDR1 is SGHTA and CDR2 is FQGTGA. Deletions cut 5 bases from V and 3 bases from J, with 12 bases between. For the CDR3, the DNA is TGTGCCAGCAGCCTACGGGACTGGACAGATACGCAGTATTTT. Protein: CASSLRDWTDTQYF. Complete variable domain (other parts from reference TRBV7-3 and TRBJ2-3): GAGVSQTPSNKVTEKGKYVELRCDPISGHTALYWYRQSLGQGPEFLIYFQGTGAADDSGLPNDRFFAVRPEGSVSTLKIQRTERGDSAVYLCASSLRDWTDTQYFGPGTRLTVL.

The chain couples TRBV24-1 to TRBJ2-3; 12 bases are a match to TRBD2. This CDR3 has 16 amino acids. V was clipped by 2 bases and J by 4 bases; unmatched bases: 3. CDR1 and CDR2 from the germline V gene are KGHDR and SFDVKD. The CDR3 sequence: CATSDSSGRASDTQYF. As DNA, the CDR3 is TGTGCCACCAGTGATTCTAGCGGGAGGGCATCAGATACGCAGTATTTT.

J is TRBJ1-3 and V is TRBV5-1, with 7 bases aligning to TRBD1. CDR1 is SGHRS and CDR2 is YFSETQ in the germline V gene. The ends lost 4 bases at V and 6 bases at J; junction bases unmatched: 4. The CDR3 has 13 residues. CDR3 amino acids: CASSPGQPNTIYF. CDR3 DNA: TGCGCCAGCAGCCCGGGACAGCCAAACACCATATATTTT.

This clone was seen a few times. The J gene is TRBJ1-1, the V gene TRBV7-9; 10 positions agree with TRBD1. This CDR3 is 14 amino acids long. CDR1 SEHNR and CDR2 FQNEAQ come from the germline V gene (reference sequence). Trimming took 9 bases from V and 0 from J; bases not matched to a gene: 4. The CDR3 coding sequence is TGTGCCAGAGACAGGGGGCGGGTGAACACTGAAGCTTTCTTT. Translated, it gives CARDRGRVNTEAFF.

The CDR3 loop is CASSTELAGESVQETQYF. CDR3 sequence (DNA): TGTGCCAGCAGCACCGAACTAGCGGGAGAATCGGTCCAAGAGACCCAGTACTTC. V and J are TRBV21-1 and TRBJ2-5; the table's D call, TRBD2, has no DNA check behind it. TRBV21-1 is marked as a pseudogene. This CDR3 has 18 amino acids.

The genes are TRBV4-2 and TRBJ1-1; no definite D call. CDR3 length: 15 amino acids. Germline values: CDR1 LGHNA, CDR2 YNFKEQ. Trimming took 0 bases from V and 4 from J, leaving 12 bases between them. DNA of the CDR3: TGTGCCAGCAGCCAAGATTCGAGTTTTGGCACTGAAGCTTTCTTT. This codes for CASSQDSSFGTEAFF.

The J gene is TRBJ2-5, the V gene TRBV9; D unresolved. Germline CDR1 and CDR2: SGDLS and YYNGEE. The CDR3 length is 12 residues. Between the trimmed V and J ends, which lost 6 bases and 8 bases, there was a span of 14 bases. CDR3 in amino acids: CASILNIITQYF. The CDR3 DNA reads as TGTGCCAGCATCCTTAACATTATAACCCAGTACTTC. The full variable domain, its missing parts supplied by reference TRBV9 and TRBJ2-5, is DSGVTQTPKHLITATGQRVTLRCSPRSGDLSVYWYQQSLDQGLQFLIQYYNGEERAKGNILERFSAQQFPDLHSELNLSSLELGDSALYFCASILNIITQYFGPGTRLLVL.

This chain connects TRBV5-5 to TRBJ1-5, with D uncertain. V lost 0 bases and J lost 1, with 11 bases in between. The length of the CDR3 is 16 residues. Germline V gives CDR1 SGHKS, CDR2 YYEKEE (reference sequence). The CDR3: CASSLATGRSNQPQHF. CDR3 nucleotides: TGTGCCAGCAGCTTGGCCACCGGGAGGAGCAATCAGCCCCAGCATTTT. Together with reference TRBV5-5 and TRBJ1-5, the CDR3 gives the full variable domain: DAGVTQSPTHLIKTRGQQVTLRCSPISGHKSVSWYQQVLGQGPQFIFQYYEKEERGRGNFPDRFSARQFPNYSSELNVNALLLGDSALYLCASSLATGRSNQPQHFGDGTRLSIL.